A single T cell receptor (beta chain) is shown here with its context. The data were taken from a study of T cell changes during pregnancy in multiple sclerosis. Sequencing used immunoSEQ multiplex PCR; TCRdb keeps in-frame clones, though not all of them. The table has around 100,000 clones, roughly nine tenths seen once. CDR1 is LGHNA, CDR2 YNFKEQ, per germline. The V gene end was trimmed by 2 bases and the J gene end by 5 bases; junction bases not matched to a gene: 6. The length of the CDR3 is 15 residues. Here the sequenced sample was peripheral blood, taken after pregnancy. The chain links TRBV4-2 to TRBJ2-1; TRBD2 matches 7 bases. The receptor was derived from a female donor with multiple sclerosis, enrolled in a pregnancy study. CDR3 nucleotide sequence: TGTGCCAGCAGCCAAATCGGACTAGACAACAATGAGCAGTTCTTC. Its protein is CASSQIGLDNNEQFF.